This T cell receptor (beta chain) comes out of a study of OX40 agonist ivuxolimab in advanced cancers. Turning to the study itself: Partial responses, seen in three patients, involved one hepatocellular carcinoma and two cutaneous melanomas. Broader study findings: Blood T cells, both CD4+ and CD8+, expanded clonally by week 6 at 0.1 to 3.0 mg/kg.

TCRdb keeps only in-frame clones here, not all; method: immunoSEQ multiplex PCR. The sample has some 17,000 clones, less than 90% seen once. Germline values: CDR1 LNHDA, CDR2 SQIVND (reference sequence). This CDR3 region has 15 residues. V shed 4 bases and J 6 bases; nucleotides not matched to a gene: 1. This clone was seen just once. The antigen is unknown. The receptor's source is an adult with an advanced solid tumor such as melanoma, head and neck, liver or kidney cancer. The sequencing used CD4+ or CD8+ T cells sorted from blood, collected in a trial of the OX40 agonist ivuxolimab. This rearrangement joins TRBV19 to TRBJ2-2; 14 bases agree with TRBD2. The CDR3 DNA reads TGTGCCAGTAGTAAGGGACTAGCGGGAGCCGGGGAGCTGTTTTTT. Encoded protein: CASSKGLAGAGELFF.